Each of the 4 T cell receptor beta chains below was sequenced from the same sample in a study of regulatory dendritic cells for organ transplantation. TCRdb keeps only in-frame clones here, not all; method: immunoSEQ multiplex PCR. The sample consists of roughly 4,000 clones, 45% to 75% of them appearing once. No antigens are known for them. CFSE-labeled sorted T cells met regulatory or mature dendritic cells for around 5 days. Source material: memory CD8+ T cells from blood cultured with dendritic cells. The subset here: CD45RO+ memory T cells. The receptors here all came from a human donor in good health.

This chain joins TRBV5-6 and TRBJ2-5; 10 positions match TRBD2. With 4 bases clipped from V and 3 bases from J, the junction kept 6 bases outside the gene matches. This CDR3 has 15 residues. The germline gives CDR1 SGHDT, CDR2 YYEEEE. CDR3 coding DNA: TGTGCCAGCAGCGTCCCTCTAGCGGGGGAAGAGACCCAGTACTTC. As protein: CASSVPLAGEETQYF.

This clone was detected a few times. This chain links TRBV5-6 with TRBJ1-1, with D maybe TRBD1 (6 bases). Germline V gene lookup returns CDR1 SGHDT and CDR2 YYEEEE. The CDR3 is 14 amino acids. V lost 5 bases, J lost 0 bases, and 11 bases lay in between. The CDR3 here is CASSGEGVNTEAFF. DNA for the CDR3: TGTGCCAGCAGTGGTGAGGGGGTGAACACTGAAGCTTTCTTT.

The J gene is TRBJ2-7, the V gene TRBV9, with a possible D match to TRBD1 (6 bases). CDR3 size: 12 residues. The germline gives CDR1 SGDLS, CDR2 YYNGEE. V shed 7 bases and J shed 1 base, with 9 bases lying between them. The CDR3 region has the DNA TGTGCCAGCGGCCAGGGGTCCTACGAGCAGTACTTC. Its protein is CASGQGSYEQYF.

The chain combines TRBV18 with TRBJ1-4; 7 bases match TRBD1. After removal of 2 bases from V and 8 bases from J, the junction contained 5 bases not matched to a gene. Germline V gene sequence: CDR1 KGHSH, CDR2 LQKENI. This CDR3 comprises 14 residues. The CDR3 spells CASSPLRQGEKLFF. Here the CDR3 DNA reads TGTGCCAGCTCACCATTGAGACAGGGCGAAAAACTGTTTTTT.